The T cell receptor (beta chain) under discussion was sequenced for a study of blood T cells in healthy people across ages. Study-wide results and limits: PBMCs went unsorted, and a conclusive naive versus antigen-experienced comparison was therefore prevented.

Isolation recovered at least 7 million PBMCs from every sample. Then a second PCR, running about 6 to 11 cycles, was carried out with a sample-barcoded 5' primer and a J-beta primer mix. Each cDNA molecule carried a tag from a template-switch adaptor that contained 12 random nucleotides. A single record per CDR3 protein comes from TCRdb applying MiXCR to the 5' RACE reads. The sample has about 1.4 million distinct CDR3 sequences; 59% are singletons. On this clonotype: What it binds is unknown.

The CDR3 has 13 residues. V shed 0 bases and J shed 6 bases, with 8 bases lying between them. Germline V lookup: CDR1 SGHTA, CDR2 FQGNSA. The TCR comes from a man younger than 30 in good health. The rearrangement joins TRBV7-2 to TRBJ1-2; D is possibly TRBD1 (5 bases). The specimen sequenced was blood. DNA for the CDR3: TGTGCCAGCAGCTTAGCCAGGGAAGATGGCTACACCTTC. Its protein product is CASSLAREDGYTF. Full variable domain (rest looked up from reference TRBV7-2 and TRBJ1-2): GAGVSQSPSNKVTEKGKDVELRCDPISGHTALYWYRQSLGQGLEFLIYFQGNSAPDKSGLPSDRFSAERTGGSVSTLTIQRTQQEDSAVYLCASSLAREDGYTFGSGTRLTVV.